These 17 T cell receptor beta chains share one sample of origin, sequenced in a study of cytomegalovirus exposure and HLA in healthy donors. The PCR employed 60 Vbeta primers together with 13 Jbeta primers. This table comes from immunoSEQ multiplex PCR, and its TCRdb copy is limited to in-frame clones, with some not included. The sample holds about 120,000 clones, over 60% seen once. The sequenced sample was PBMCs. All receptors come from a man aged 40-49 years in good health and CMV-seropositive.

The rearrangement joins TRBV7-2 to TRBJ2-2, with 8 bases fitting TRBD1. CDR1 SGHTA and CDR2 FQGNSA come from the germline V gene. Losses at the gene ends were 3 bases for V and 0 bases for J; bases not matched to a gene: 3. The CDR3 is 16 residues long. DNA for the CDR3: TGTGCCAGCAGCTTCTGGACAGGGACGAACACCGGGGAGCTGTTTTTT. The encoded protein is CASSFWTGTNTGELFF.

The rearrangement uses TRBV28 and TRBJ2-5, with D perhaps TRBD1 (5 bases). V shed 4 bases and J shed 1 base, with 10 bases lying between them. The CDR3 loop spans 14 amino acids. The germline gives CDR1 MDHEN, CDR2 SYDVKM. The CDR3: CASSSTGTQETQYF. CDR3 in DNA: TGTGCCAGCAGTTCTACAGGAACCCAAGAGACCCAGTACTTC.

The chain joins TRBV21-1 to TRBJ1-3; the table's D call, TRBD1, was not checked against the DNA. TRBV21-1 is assigned pseudogene status. This CDR3 has 16 residues. CDR3 protein: CASSPSKPGPGNTIYF. CDR3 DNA sequence: TGTGCCAGCTCCCCCAGCAAGCCAGGCCCTGGAAACACCATATATTTT.

The V gene is TRBV7-9, the J gene TRBJ1-5; maybe TRBD1 (5 bases). The V end lost 0 bases, the J end lost 7 bases, and 16 bases lay between the germline ends. This CDR3 has 16 residues. Germline lookup yields CDR1 SEHNR and CDR2 FQNEAQ (reference sequence). The CDR3 bases are TGTGCCAGCAGCTTAGCGGGACGGGGAGGGGAGCAGCCCCAGCATTTT. Protein sequence: CASSLAGRGGEQPQHF. Using reference TRBV7-9 and TRBJ1-5 for the parts outside the CDR3, the full variable domain is DTGVSQNPRHKITKRGQNVTFRCDPISEHNRLYWYRQTLGQGPEFLTYFQNEAQLEKSRLLSDRFSAERPKGSFSTLEIQRTEQGDSAMYLCASSLAGRGGEQPQHFGDGTRLSIL.

V and J are TRBV6-5 and TRBJ1-3; D uncertain. CDR1 MNHEY and CDR2 SVGAGI come from the germline V gene. Between the trimmed V and J ends, which lost 4 bases and 0 bases, there was a span of 10 bases. The CDR3 loop spans 15 amino acids. The CDR3 sequence is CASSFSPASGNTIYF. The CDR3 region has the DNA TGTGCCAGCAGTTTTAGTCCTGCCTCTGGAAACACCATATATTTT.

A few counts support this clone. This rearrangement joins TRBV6-1 to TRBJ1-6; 9 bases line up with TRBD1. V shed 4 bases and J 4 bases; nucleotides not matched to a gene: 8. This CDR3 has 17 amino acids. CDR1 is MNHNS and CDR2 is SASEGT in the germline V gene. CDR3 region: CASSVTGTGTYNSPLHF. In DNA, the CDR3 is TGTGCCAGCAGTGTCACCGGGACAGGGACGTATAATTCACCCCTCCACTTT.

The chain joins TRBV5-5 to TRBJ2-7; D unresolved. Trimming pared 0 bases from V and 3 bases from J, leaving 10 bases between. The CDR3 contains 14 residues. Germline V lookup: CDR1 SGHKS, CDR2 YYEKEE (reference sequence). In nucleotides, the CDR3 is TGTGCCAGCAGCTTGGAGCCAGGATTCTACGAGCAGTACTTC. Encoded protein: CASSLEPGFYEQYF.

The rearrangement joins TRBV25-1 to TRBJ2-3; 14 bases are a match to TRBD2. Germline CDR1 reads MGHDK; CDR2 reads SYGVNS. CDR3 length: 17 amino acids. Trimming removed 6 bases from V and 2 bases from J; junction bases left unmatched: 7. The CDR3 bases are TGTGCCAGCAGCCTCGGACTAGCGGGGGGCACCACAGATACGCAGTATTTT. This translates into CASSLGLAGGTTDTQYF. The variable domain in full, with the rest retrieved from reference TRBV25-1 and TRBJ2-3, is EADIYQTPRYLVIGTGKKITLECSQTMGHDKMYWYQQDPGMELHLIHYSYGVNSTEKGDLSSESTVSRIRTEHFPLTLESARPSHTSQYLCASSLGLAGGTTDTQYFGPGTRLTVL.

The chain uses TRBV9 and TRBJ2-1, with TRBD2 identical over 13 bases. The CDR3 sequence is 16 residues long. Germline lookup yields CDR1 SGDLS and CDR2 YYNGEE. V lost 2 bases, J lost 10 bases, and 9 bases stayed unmatched. CDR3 DNA: TGTGCCAGCAGCGTCGACCAGCCGGGACTAGCGGGGGAGCAGTTCTTC. Translated: CASSVDQPGLAGEQFF.

The chain carries TRBV5-3 and TRBJ1-4, with D possibly being TRBD1 (6 bases). TRBV5-3 counts as an open reading frame of uncertain function. V shed 4 bases and J shed 7 bases, with 20 bases lying between them. The CDR3 covers 16 residues. The CDR3 DNA follows: TGTGCCAGAAGCCAGGGGCAGGGGAGCGGTACTGAAAAACTGTTTTTT. Amino acids: CARSQGQGSGTEKLFF.

This rearrangement joins TRBV18 to TRBJ1-5; D remains ambiguous. The CDR3 extends over 16 amino acids. V dropped 2 bases and J dropped 0 bases, with 11 bases sitting between them. Germline assignment: CDR1 KGHSH and CDR2 LQKENI. The CDR3 reads CASSPTARYSNQPQHF. CDR3 DNA sequence: TGTGCCAGCTCACCAACTGCTCGGTATAGCAATCAGCCCCAGCATTTT. The full variable domain, with the rest looked up from reference TRBV18 and TRBJ1-5, is NAGVMQNPRHLVRRRGQEARLRCSPMKGHSHVYWYRQLPEEGLKFMVYLQKENIIDESGMPKERFSAEFPKEGPSILRIQQVVRGDSAAYFCASSPTARYSNQPQHFGDGTRLSIL.

On this clone: One end of the junction fails to match germline, which may point to a read error. V is TRBV7-9 and J is TRBJ1-2; maybe TRBD1 (5 bases). CDR3 length: 16 residues. Germline values: CDR1 SEHNR, CDR2 FQNEAQ (reference sequence). The CDR3 sequence: CSSTSVPGGRGPGYTF. DNA for the CDR3: TGTTCCAGCACATCGGTACCGGGAGGAAGGGGTCCGGGCTACACCTTC.

This chain connects TRBV7-8 to TRBJ1-3; 7 bases are shared with TRBD1. Germline CDR1 and CDR2: SGHVS and FQNEAQ. The CDR3 contains 13 residues. The trim removed 6 bases at V and 3 bases at J, leaving 2 bases unmatched. CDR3 sequence (DNA): TGTGCCAGCAGGACAGGGAATGGAAACACCATATATTTT. Translated, it gives CASRTGNGNTIYF.

The chain is built from TRBV10-2 and TRBJ1-1, with D possibly matching TRBD1 (6 bases). The V gene lost 6 bases and the J gene lost 4 bases, with 18 bases spanning the gap. The CDR3 totals 15 residues. The germline gives CDR1 WSHSY, CDR2 SAAADI. CDR3 protein: CASSGLGRGITEAFF. CDR3 sequence (DNA): TGCGCCAGCAGCGGCCTTGGCAGGGGTATCACTGAAGCTTTCTTT.

There are a few counts of this clone. The rearrangement uses TRBV7-3 and TRBJ2-1; 10 bases align to TRBD2. Germline V gene lookup returns CDR1 SGHTA and CDR2 FQGTGA. Trimming took 2 bases from V and 5 from J; bases not matched to a gene: 6. The CDR3 sequence is 16 residues long. The CDR3 DNA sequence: TGTGCCAGCAGCTTACTCGGAGCGGGGGGGGACAATGAGCAGTTCTTC. Its protein product is CASSLLGAGGDNEQFF.

The chain is built from TRBV7-8 and TRBJ2-7; 8 bases match TRBD2. V shed 0 bases and J 0 bases; nucleotides not matched to a gene: 1. The germline V gene has CDR1 SGHVS and CDR2 FQNEAQ. This CDR3 contains 15 residues. CDR3 protein: CASSLAGGDSYEQYF. The CDR3 DNA sequence: TGTGCCAGCAGCTTAGCCGGGGGGGACTCCTACGAGCAGTACTTC.

This rearrangement joins TRBV7-2 to TRBJ1-1; D uncertain. V gave up 3 bases and J gave up 4 bases, with 6 bases separating them. The CDR3 length is 12 residues. Germline V gives CDR1 SGHTA, CDR2 FQGNSA. The DNA of the CDR3 is TGTGCCAGCAGCTTGTGGCCCACTGAAGCTTTCTTT. The encoded protein is CASSLWPTEAFF. Combining the CDR3 with reference TRBV7-2 and TRBJ1-1 gives the whole variable domain GAGVSQSPSNKVTEKGKDVELRCDPISGHTALYWYRQSLGQGLEFLIYFQGNSAPDKSGLPSDRFSAERTGGSVSTLTIQRTQQEDSAVYLCASSLWPTEAFFGQGTRLTVV.